This passage covers 26 T cell receptor beta chains from one sample sequenced in a study of blood T cell repertoires in COVID-19. The method was immunoSEQ multiplex PCR; TCRdb's version includes in-frame clones alone and lacks a portion of them. The sample includes tens of thousands of clones, under 95% of them seen just once. The sample taken for sequencing was peripheral blood. These receptor sequences come from a woman between 50 and 59 years old in a cohort sampled during active COVID-19.

This clone was picked up one time. The chain has TRBV27 and TRBJ2-7, with a tentative D call TRBD1 (6 bases). The V end lost 2 bases, the J end lost 2 bases, and 13 bases lay between the germline ends. The CDR3 totals 15 residues. CDR1 is MNHEY, CDR2 SMNVEV, per germline (reference sequence). For the CDR3, the DNA is TGTGCCAGCAGTTTACCTGGACAGAGTCCCTACGAGCAGTACTTC. It yields the protein CASSLPGQSPYEQYF.

V is TRBV15 and J is TRBJ2-1; 8 positions agree with TRBD2. The CDR3 consists of 18 residues. V was clipped by 5 bases and J by 0 bases; unmatched bases: 12. CDR1 and CDR2 from the germline V gene are LNHNV and YYDKDF (reference sequence). The CDR3 reads CATSGGTRGSSSYNEQFF. CDR3 coding DNA: TGTGCCACCAGCGGCGGGACTAGAGGGAGTAGCTCCTACAATGAGCAGTTCTTC. Combining the CDR3 with reference TRBV15 and TRBJ2-1 gives the whole variable domain DAMVIQNPRYQVTQFGKPVTLSCSQTLNHNVMYWYQQKSSQAPKLLFHYYDKDFNNEADTPDNFQSRRPNTSFCFLDIRSPGLGDTAMYLCATSGGTRGSSSYNEQFFGPGTRLTVL.

This chain connects TRBV5-1 to TRBJ2-5; 10 positions agree with TRBD1. The CDR3 runs to 15 residues. Germline CDR1 and CDR2: SGHRS and YFSETQ. After removal of 5 bases from V and 5 bases from J, the junction contained 9 bases not matched to a gene. The CDR3 region has the DNA TGCGCCAGCAGGGCGACGGGACAGGGGTATGAGACCCAGTACTTC. The encoded protein is CASRATGQGYETQYF.

J is TRBJ1-2 and V is TRBV2; D uncertain. The CDR3 is 14 amino acids. Germline V gives CDR1 SNHLY, CDR2 FYNNEI. V dropped 8 bases and J dropped 4 bases, with 17 bases sitting between them. The chain's CDR3 is CASVVEASGYGYTF. As DNA, the CDR3 is TGTGCCAGCGTAGTGGAGGCGAGTGGCTATGGCTACACCTTC.

The J gene is TRBJ2-4, the V gene TRBV28; 9 bases align to TRBD2. Germline V gives CDR1 MDHEN, CDR2 SYDVKM. With 11 bases clipped from V and 9 bases from J, the junction kept 11 bases outside the gene matches. CDR3 length: 13 amino acids. The CDR3 here is CACGASGTGIQYF. The CDR3 DNA is TGTGCCTGCGGAGCTAGCGGGACGGGCATTCAGTACTTC.

V gene TRBV7-3 combines with J gene TRBJ2-1; 7 bases map to TRBD2. The CDR3 is 16 residues long. Germline V gene lookup returns CDR1 SGHTA and CDR2 FQGTGA. The V gene end was trimmed by 4 bases and the J gene end by 5 bases; junction bases not matched to a gene: 11. The CDR3 spells CASSSRPSGNNNEQFF. CDR3 sequence (DNA): TGTGCCAGCAGCTCCCGTCCTAGCGGAAATAACAATGAGCAGTTCTTC.

This sequence joins TRBV2 and TRBJ1-6, with D perhaps TRBD1 (6 bases). V was shortened by 3 bases and J by 9 bases, with 15 bases between the two germline ends. There are 15 residues in the CDR3. Germline V gives CDR1 SNHLY, CDR2 FYNNEI. The CDR3, as DNA: TGTGCCAGCAGTGAGGTGCCCAGGGGTGGTTCACCCCTCCACTTT. Translation gives CASSEVPRGGSPLHF.

The CDR3 nucleotides are TGTGCCAGCAGCTTAGAGCCGGGGGGGCTGGAGACCCAGTACTTC. Amino acids: CASSLEPGGLETQYF. The chain recombines TRBV11-2 with TRBJ2-5; 8 nucleotides line up with TRBD2. The junction had 5 bases not matched to a gene; V was cut back by 0 bases and J by 5 bases. Germline-derived CDR1 and CDR2 are SGHAT and FQNNGV. The CDR3 extends over 15 amino acids.

V usage is TRBV29-1 and J usage is TRBJ2-3, with 7 bases matching TRBD2. The CDR3 length is 13 residues. Losses at the gene ends were 7 bases for V and 5 bases for J; bases not matched to a gene: 9. CDR1 is SQVTM, CDR2 ANQGSEA, per germline. CDR3 coding DNA: TGCAGCGCCGGTAGCGGGTCAGGAGATACGCAGTATTTT. Protein sequence: CSAGSGSGDTQYF.

The V gene is TRBV19, the J gene TRBJ2-3; 11 bases align to TRBD2. In germline, CDR1 is LNHDA, CDR2 SQIVND (reference sequence). This CDR3 is 15 amino acids long. V dropped 5 bases and J dropped 1; count of bases not matched to a gene: 2. The CDR3 coding sequence is TGTGCCAGTAGTGCACTAGCGGGGGGCACAGATACGCAGTATTTT. Residues: CASSALAGGTDTQYF.

The rearrangement links TRBV2 to TRBJ2-7; D call uncertain. The V gene lost 7 bases and the J gene lost 3 bases, with 13 bases spanning the gap. Germline values: CDR1 SNHLY, CDR2 FYNNEI. This CDR3 has 13 amino acids. The CDR3 loop is CASNLLQNYEQYF. CDR3 coding DNA: TGTGCCAGCAATTTGTTACAGAACTACGAGCAGTACTTC.

The rearrangement uses TRBV6-5 and TRBJ2-5; a weak D match, TRBD2 (6 bases). The V gene's germline CDR1 is MNHEY and CDR2 SVGAGI. CDR3 size: 16 residues. Deletions cut 3 bases from V and 2 bases from J, with 16 bases between. In DNA, the CDR3 is TGTGCCAGCAGTTATCGGCCTAGCGAGAGTCAAGAGACCCAGTACTTC. This sequence encodes CASSYRPSESQETQYF.

The rearrangement links TRBV25-1 to TRBJ1-2; 7 bases map to TRBD1. Trimming took 3 bases from V and 6 from J; bases not matched to a gene: 10. Germline lookup yields CDR1 MGHDK and CDR2 SYGVNS. The CDR3 has 15 residues. In DNA form, the CDR3 reads TGTGCCAGCAGTGAGGGGGCACGGGACAGCAATGGCTACACCTTC. It is translated as CASSEGARDSNGYTF.

V is TRBV4-2 and J is TRBJ1-3, with a tentative D call TRBD1 (6 bases). The CDR3 is made up of 17 amino acids. Germline loops: CDR1 LGHNA, CDR2 YNFKEQ. Trimming removed 0 bases at V and 1 base at J, with 13 bases between. The CDR3 sequence is CASSQDLGGASGNTIYF. The DNA of the CDR3 is TGTGCCAGCAGCCAAGATTTGGGGGGGGCGTCTGGAAACACCATATATTTT.

The rearrangement joins TRBV12-5 to TRBJ1-1, with D uncertain. Per germline, CDR1 LGHNT and CDR2 FRNRAP. V lost 1 base to trimming and J lost 11 bases, with 14 bases between them. This CDR3 has 13 residues. The CDR3 DNA reads TGTGCTAGTGGTTTGGGAGATCCCGGAGGGGCTTTCTTT. It yields the protein CASGLGDPGGAFF.

As DNA, the CDR3 is TGTGCCAGCAGCCGGGGCGGGGTAAGCTCCTACGAGCAGTACTTC. It specifies CASSRGGVSSYEQYF. The chain uses TRBV11-2 and TRBJ2-7, with TRBD2 as a possible D gene (6 bases). V gave up 5 bases and J gave up 0 bases, with 14 bases separating them. The CDR3 extends over 15 amino acids. Germline loops: CDR1 SGHAT, CDR2 FQNNGV.

This sequence joins TRBV5-1 and TRBJ2-1, with 9 bases aligning to TRBD2. V was clipped by 1 base and J by 0 bases; unmatched bases: 5. Germline V lookup: CDR1 SGHRS, CDR2 YFSETQ. The CDR3 sequence is 17 residues long. This CDR3 reads CASSLSRGGGSYNEQFF. The CDR3 DNA reads TGCGCCAGCAGCTTGTCGCGGGGGGGCGGCTCCTACAATGAGCAGTTCTTC.

J is TRBJ2-1 and V is TRBV9; D perhaps matches TRBD1 (6 bases). This CDR3 spans 15 amino acids. The germline gives CDR1 SGDLS, CDR2 YYNGEE. V was cut by 3 bases and J by 0 bases, with 10 bases left in between. The CDR3 DNA reads as TGTGCCAGCAGCGCAGGGGCGGGCTCCTACAATGAGCAGTTCTTC. Amino acids: CASSAGAGSYNEQFF.

The genes are TRBV7-8 and TRBJ2-3, with 7 bases matching TRBD2. Per germline, CDR1 SGHVS and CDR2 FQNEAQ. The CDR3 has 20 amino acids. With V trimmed by 0 bases and J by 0 bases, 15 bases remained unmatched. The CDR3, as DNA: TGTGCCAGCAGCTTAGCTCTTAGCGGGTTGCTACTCGCTAGCACAGATACGCAGTATTTT. Translated, it gives CASSLALSGLLLASTDTQYF.

The chain uses TRBV6-6 and TRBJ1-1; the match to TRBD1 covers 8 bases. The CDR3 runs to 14 residues. The germline V gene has CDR1 MNHNY and CDR2 SVGAGI (reference sequence). Losses at the gene ends were 7 bases for V and 4 bases for J; bases not matched to a gene: 8. CDR3 nucleotide sequence: TGTGCCAGCACTGCCCAGGGGGCGAGCACTGAAGCTTTCTTT. Translating it yields CASTAQGASTEAFF.

This sequence joins TRBV7-2 and TRBJ2-7; D is undetermined. CDR1 and CDR2 (germline): SGHTA, FQGNSA. Deletions cut 4 bases from V and 2 bases from J, with 24 bases between. The CDR3 consists of 18 residues. The CDR3 sequence is CASSSYLDVFRGPYEQYF. The CDR3 bases are TGTGCCAGCAGCTCCTATCTAGACGTTTTTAGAGGCCCCTACGAGCAGTACTTC.

The chain uses TRBV9 and TRBJ1-2; tentative D call: TRBD1 (6 bases). The CDR3 loop spans 16 amino acids. Trimming cost V 0 bases and J 5 bases, with 17 bases left between them. CDR1 and CDR2 from the germline V gene are SGDLS and YYNGEE. The CDR3: CASSVAAGGEKYGYTF. CDR3 in DNA: TGTGCCAGCAGCGTAGCAGCGGGGGGCGAAAAATATGGCTACACCTTC.

The chain is built from TRBV30 and TRBJ2-3; 10 bases map to TRBD1. Germline V gene sequence: CDR1 GTSNPN, CDR2 SVGIG (reference sequence). The CDR3 totals 14 residues. The junction had 3 bases not matched to a gene; V was cut back by 1 base and J by 5 bases. CDR3 bases: TGTGCCTGGAGTGCGGGACAGGGGATAGATACGCAGTATTTT. Translation gives CAWSAGQGIDTQYF.

V usage is TRBV11-2 and J usage is TRBJ2-1; D possibly corresponds to TRBD2 (6 bases). V lost 5 bases and J 6 bases, leaving 20 bases between the germline ends. The CDR3 contains 16 residues. Germline assignment: CDR1 SGHAT and CDR2 FQNNGV. The CDR3 coding sequence is TGTGCCAGCAGCATCAGCTCCCTCCTCGGGGGCAATGAGCAGTTCTTC. Translated: CASSISSLLGGNEQFF.

The V gene is TRBV7-2, the J gene TRBJ2-7; 7 nucleotides align to TRBD2. In germline, CDR1 is SGHTA, CDR2 FQGNSA. The J segment lost 2 bases and the V segment lost 7 bases, leaving 8 bases of the junction unmatched. The CDR3 runs 14 residues. CDR3 region: CASTLTGGAYEQYF. The CDR3 DNA follows: TGTGCCAGCACCCTAACGGGGGGAGCCTACGAGCAGTACTTC.

This sequence joins TRBV7-3 and TRBJ2-1; perhaps TRBD1 as D (6 bases). Germline-derived CDR1 and CDR2 are SGHTA and FQGTGA. V was trimmed by 5 bases and J by 7 bases, leaving 18 bases between them. The CDR3 length is 15 residues. This chain's CDR3 is CASSLNRAPRNEQFF. The CDR3 DNA reads as TGTGCCAGCAGCCTGAACAGGGCCCCTAGGAATGAGCAGTTCTTC.